The clone carrying this T cell receptor (beta chain) occurred a few times. The antigen is unknown. TCRdb recomputed calls from the reads with MiXCR, one row per CDR3 protein. Among a few hundred thousand distinct CDR3 sequences listed, over 15% were seen once. The data were obtained in a study of T cell repertoires in cytomegalovirus infection. In the study overall: CMV infection plus the matching HLA type was flagged by public TCR beta signatures. Findings and limits, study-wide: CMV-specific TCR beta clonotypes restricted by HLA-C dominated the ex vivo response. Cumulative frequency (of public TCR beta family members) identified carriers of CMV plus the relevant HLA.

V lost 6 bases and J lost 5; bases outside the gene matches: 17. The CDR3 runs to 17 residues. The germline V gene encodes CDR1 MDHEN and CDR2 SYDVKM. The genes are TRBV28 and TRBJ2-7, with TRBD1 matching 9 bases. The sequenced sample consisted of CD8+ T cells from PBMCs. The source is a human donor in good health (CMV status not recorded). Some clones in this sample may be carry-over from other donors' samples. CDR3 DNA sequence: TGTGCCAGCAGCCTTCTACAGGGGGCGCGCCAGGGCAACGAGCAGTACTTC. It codes for CASSLLQGARQGNEQYF.